A selection of T cell receptor beta chains follows, all from one sample in a study of blood T cell repertoires in COVID-19. Profiled with immunoSEQ multiplex PCR; TCRdb holds only in-frame clones, not every one. The data show fewer than 200,000 clones, 75% to 80% seen once. The sequencing sample was made of peripheral blood. These receptor sequences come from a woman in her seventies with acute or convalescent COVID-19. Each CDR3 is given with its conserved first and last residue. The order of the fields is V gene, D gene, clone size, J gene, CDR3 DNA, CDR3 protein. A D gene is named only where the DNA matches it firmly. Size values are once, few and many counts, or a class for expanded clones, and some rows have none.

V: TRBV6-6; D: .; size: .; J: TRBJ2-1; DNA: TGTGCCAGCAGTTACTCGCTCGTAGCTGATGAGCAGTTCTTC; CDR3: CASSYSLVADEQFF
V: TRBV14; D: .; size: .; J: TRBJ1-2; DNA: TGTGCCAGCAGCCAAGTCGGAGGAGTCGGTGGCTACACCTTC; CDR3: CASSQVGGVGGYTF
V: TRBV29-1; D: .; size: .; J: TRBJ2-7; DNA: TGCAGCGTCGCCCAGGGGGGTCACTCCTACGAGCAGTACTTC; CDR3: CSVAQGGHSYEQYF
V: TRBV12-3/TRBV12-4; D: .; size: .; J: TRBJ2-2; DNA: TGTGCCACGACTAGTTCGGCGAACGGGGAGCTGTTTTTT; CDR3: CATTSSANGELFF
V: TRBV27; D: .; size: .; J: TRBJ2-6; DNA: TGTGCCAGCAGTTTATCGATAGTCCCTGGGGCCAACGTCCTGACTTTC; CDR3: CASSLSIVPGANVLTF
V: TRBV5-1; D: .; size: few; J: TRBJ2-7; DNA: TGCGCCAGCGGATTGGCCGAACGTCGGGGAACGCAGTACTTC; CDR3: CASGLAERRGTQYF
V: TRBV7-3; D: TRBD2; size: few; J: TRBJ2-1; DNA: TGTGCCAGCAGCTTACAAGCGGGAGGGTTCAATGAGCAGTTCTTC; CDR3: CASSLQAGGFNEQFF
V: TRBV19; D: TRBD1; size: once; J: TRBJ1-4; DNA: TGTGCCAGTATGGACAGGGGACTTAATGAAAAACTGTTTTTT; CDR3: CASMDRGLNEKLFF
V: TRBV7-9; D: TRBD1; size: .; J: TRBJ1-1; DNA: TGTGCCAGCAGCTCCTGGGACAGGGGGCTTAACACTGAAGCTTTCTTT; CDR3: CASSSWDRGLNTEAFF
V: TRBV10-3; D: .; size: once; J: TRBJ2-3; DNA: TGTGCCATCACAGCGCGGGACACAGATACGCAGTATTTT; CDR3: CAITARDTDTQYF
V: TRBV4-1; D: .; size: .; J: TRBJ1-6; DNA: TGCGCCAGCAGCCAAGAAGCCGGGAATTCACCCCTCCACTTT; CDR3: CASSQEAGNSPLHF
V: TRBV10-3; D: TRBD1; size: .; J: TRBJ2-7; DNA: TGTGCCATCAGTGTGGGAAGGGGGCTCTACGAGCAGTACTTC; CDR3: CAISVGRGLYEQYF
V: TRBV20-1; D: .; size: .; J: TRBJ1-3; DNA: TGCAGTGCTAGTAAGCCCCTGTCGGGAAACACCATATATTTT; CDR3: CSASKPLSGNTIYF
V: TRBV7-3; D: .; size: .; J: TRBJ2-1; DNA: TGTGCCAGCAGCTTATTTGGGGCGGCAAACAATGAGCAGTTCTTC; CDR3: CASSLFGAANNEQFF
V: TRBV4-2; D: .; size: .; J: TRBJ2-3; DNA: TGTGCCAGCAGCCTTTCTAGCGACCGCACAGATACGCAGTATTTT; CDR3: CASSLSSDRTDTQYF
V: TRBV10-3; D: .; size: few; J: TRBJ1-6; DNA: TGTGCCATCAGCCGGGGTAATAATTCACCCCTCCACTTT; CDR3: CAISRGNNSPLHF
V: TRBV4-1; D: .; size: .; J: TRBJ2-5; DNA: TGCGCCAGCAGCCAAGATCACCCCAGCGGGGAGACCCAGTACTTC; CDR3: CASSQDHPSGETQYF
V: TRBV9; D: .; size: .; J: TRBJ2-5; DNA: TGTGCCAGCAGCGTGGACAGACAAGAGACCCAGTACTTC; CDR3: CASSVDRQETQYF
V: TRBV3-1/TRBV3-2; D: .; size: .; J: TRBJ2-1; DNA: TGTGCCAGCAGCCCCCGTAGGGGTAGCTCCTACAATGAGCAGTTCTTC; CDR3: CASSPRRGSSYNEQFF
V: TRBV11-2; D: TRBD2; size: few; J: TRBJ2-1; DNA: TGTGCCAGCAGCTTAGGACTAGCGGGAAATAATGAGCAGTTCTTC; CDR3: CASSLGLAGNNEQFF
V: TRBV5-6; D: TRBD1; size: .; J: TRBJ2-5; DNA: TGTGCCAGCGGACAGGGTGGGGAGACCCAGTACTTC; CDR3: CASGQGGETQYF
V: TRBV7-2; D: .; size: .; J: TRBJ2-3; DNA: TGTGCCAGCAGCTTAGGATCCGGGGATTTCGTAGATACGCAGTATTTT; CDR3: CASSLGSGDFVDTQYF
V: TRBV27; D: TRBD2; size: .; J: TRBJ2-2; DNA: TGTGCCAGCAGTACCAGAGGACTAGCGGGAGCTCCCGGGGAGCTGTTTTTT; CDR3: CASSTRGLAGAPGELFF
V: TRBV15; D: .; size: .; J: TRBJ2-3; DNA: TGTGCCACCAGAAGCGCGGGACTCGGCACAGATACGCAGTATTTT; CDR3: CATRSAGLGTDTQYF
V: TRBV4-2; D: .; size: .; J: TRBJ2-1; DNA: TGTGCCAGCAGCCGGAACAAGGGGCCCTTGGGGTACAATGAGCAGTTCTTC; CDR3: CASSRNKGPLGYNEQFF
V: TRBV5-5; D: .; size: .; J: TRBJ1-2; DNA: TGTGCCAGCAGCCCCCAGATTAACTATGGCTACACCTTC; CDR3: CASSPQINYGYTF
V: TRBV5-4; D: TRBD2; size: .; J: TRBJ2-6; DNA: TGTGCCAGCAGCCGGAGGGAGGGGTCAGGGGCCAACGTCCTGACTTTC; CDR3: CASSRREGSGANVLTF
V: TRBV7-3; D: TRBD1; size: .; J: TRBJ2-5; DNA: TGTGCCAGCAGTCAGGACAGGCGAGGGACCCAGTACTTC; CDR3: CASSQDRRGTQYF
V: TRBV18; D: .; size: .; J: TRBJ1-2; DNA: TGTGCCAGCTCACCAGGCATGGCTGGGCTTACGGGATATGGCTACACCTTC; CDR3: CASSPGMAGLTGYGYTF